One TCR beta chain is described in this entry. Clones were read by immunoSEQ multiplex PCR, and TCRdb kept only the in-frame ones, dropping some. The sample lists 90,000 or so clones, roughly 90% occurring once. This sample stems from a study of PD-L1 blockade in urothelial cancer. Study-level information: Each blood sample yielded a median of around 150,000 T cells.

Described time point: pretreatment peripheral blood. Patients had locally advanced or metastatic urothelial carcinoma. The CDR3 length is 15 residues. The V gene end was trimmed by 6 bases and the J gene end by 2 bases; junction bases not matched to a gene: 5. Germline V gene lookup returns CDR1 SGHNT and CDR2 YYREEE (reference sequence). The material was PBMCs, obtained around atezolizumab (anti-PD-L1) treatment. The chain has TRBV5-4 and TRBJ2-5; 12 positions agree with TRBD2. The receptor's source is a woman aged 80 or over with urothelial cancer. CDR3: CASKLTSGSQETQYF. The CDR3 region has the DNA TGTGCCAGCAAATTGACTAGCGGGAGTCAAGAGACCCAGTACTTC.